The 31 T cell receptor beta chains below were found in one sample sequenced in a study of T cell repertoires in cytomegalovirus infection. TCRdb re-called the reads with MiXCR, one entry per CDR3 protein. The sample lists some 600,000 distinct CDR3 sequences; more than 20% were seen once. Input material: CD8+ T cells from PBMCs. The receptors shown here come from a human donor in good health (CMV status not recorded). Some clones in this sample may be carry-over from other donors' samples.

This clonotype was observed at least ten times. This chain connects TRBV28 to TRBJ2-3; D call uncertain. From germline, CDR1 is MDHEN and CDR2 SYDVKM. V was shortened by 3 bases and J by 6 bases, with 19 bases between the two germline ends. This CDR3 is 16 amino acids long. In nucleotides, the CDR3 is TGTGCCAGCAGTTTGGGTCCCCCCCTCTTCGGGGATACGCAGTATTTT. It encodes CASSLGPPLFGDTQYF.

In nucleotides, the CDR3 is TGTGCCATCCTGACAGGGGGCAACGAGCAGTACTTC. Encoded protein: CAILTGGNEQYF. The V and J genes are TRBV10-3 and TRBJ2-7, with TRBD1 matching over 10 bases. Germline V lookup: CDR1 ENHRY, CDR2 SYGVKD. The CDR3 has 12 amino acids. J was trimmed by 5 bases and V by 8 bases; bases with no gene match: 3.

This clonotype was recorded a few times. The J gene is TRBJ2-3, the V gene TRBV12-3 or TRBV12-4; weak D call: TRBD2 (5 bases). This CDR3 comprises 17 residues. V gave up 6 bases and J gave up 9 bases, with 28 bases separating them. The chain's CDR3 is CASSPTIAPLPTGTQYF. The CDR3 coding sequence is TGTGCCAGCAGCCCGACTATCGCCCCGCTCCCTACCGGAACGCAGTATTTT.

For this clonotype: This may be a read error, as it is one base from a much larger clone. This rearrangement joins TRBV7-9 to TRBJ2-2; D is unclear. Trimming pared 1 base from V and 6 bases from J, leaving 6 bases between. The CDR3 is 13 residues long. The germline gives CDR1 SEHNR, CDR2 FQNEAQ (reference sequence). CDR3 protein: CASSLEWPGELFF. As DNA, the CDR3 is TGTGCCAGCAGCTTAGAGTGGCCCGGGGAGCTGTTTTTT.

The rearrangement uses TRBV12-3 or TRBV12-4 and TRBJ1-1, with 10 bases matching TRBD1. This CDR3 region has 17 residues. Germline trimming cut 2 bases from V and 3 bases from J; bases unmatched to any gene: 9. The CDR3: CASSLSPDRGGYTEAFF. The CDR3 nucleotides read TGTGCCAGCAGTTTATCACCGGACAGGGGGGGGTACACTGAAGCTTTCTTT.

This clonotype was picked up many times. The J gene is TRBJ2-7, the V gene TRBV10-3; 9 bases line up with TRBD1. The germline V gene encodes CDR1 ENHRY and CDR2 SYGVKD. Trimming cost V 6 bases and J 1 base; bases outside gene matches: 10. CDR3 length: 16 amino acids. The CDR3 sequence is CAISDGGTGSSYEQYV. CDR3 coding DNA: TGTGCCATCAGCGACGGGGGGACAGGGTCATCCTACGAGCAGTACGTC.

This clonotype was counted many times. The CDR3 DNA reads as TGTGCCAGCAGCCAAGACACAGGGGCGAACACTGAAGCTTTCTTT. Protein sequence: CASSQDTGANTEAFF. The J gene is TRBJ1-1, the V gene TRBV4-2, with 7 nucleotides matching TRBD1. With V trimmed by 0 bases and J by 1 base, 2 bases remained unmatched. This CDR3 has 15 amino acids. Germline CDR1 is LGHNA and CDR2 is YNFKEQ.

The chain employs TRBV28 and TRBJ2-1; the match to TRBD2 covers 8 bases. Per germline, CDR1 MDHEN and CDR2 SYDVKM. V shed 3 bases and J 5 bases; nucleotides not matched to a gene: 6. The CDR3 sequence is 15 residues long. This CDR3 is CASSFGRGDNNEQFF. The CDR3, as DNA: TGTGCCAGCAGTTTTGGGCGGGGGGATAACAATGAGCAGTTCTTC.

The table lists this clonotype with many counts. J is TRBJ2-7 and V is TRBV12-3 or TRBV12-4; D is ambiguous. V lost 1 base, J lost 0 bases, and 4 bases lay in between. The CDR3 spans 13 residues. CDR3 bases: TGTGCCAGCAGTTTAGACTTCTCCTACGAGCAGTACTTC. Translation gives CASSLDFSYEQYF.

The chain uses TRBV11-2 and TRBJ2-2; D gene unclear. The CDR3 sequence is 21 residues long. Germline V lookup: CDR1 SGHAT, CDR2 FQNNGV. V lost 2 bases and J lost 6, with 31 bases in between. The chain's CDR3 is CASSLRRYEWTTDWKAGELFF. The CDR3 DNA sequence: TGTGCCAGCAGCTTAAGACGGTATGAATGGACCACTGACTGGAAAGCCGGGGAGCTGTTTTTT.

There are a few counts of this clonotype. CDR3 nucleotides: TGTGCCAGCCATGGGGGACCCGGCACCGGGGAGCTGTTTTTT. Translating gives CASHGGPGTGELFF. This chain joins TRBV6-6 and TRBJ2-2, with D perhaps given as TRBD1 or TRBD2 (5 bases each). This CDR3 has 14 amino acids. In germline, CDR1 is MNHNY, CDR2 SVGAGI (reference sequence). V was clipped by 8 bases and J by 4 bases, with 14 bases between them.

With respect to this clonotype: The CDR3 carries no conserved terminal phenylalanine or tryptophan, so it likely arises from a read error. This chain joins TRBV20-1 and TRBJ1-2; 9 nucleotides align to TRBD1. The V gene end was trimmed by 6 bases and the J gene end by 4 bases; junction bases not matched to a gene: 9. CDR1 is DFQATT and CDR2 is SNEGSKA in the germline V gene (reference sequence). The CDR3 covers 14 residues. The CDR3 DNA follows: TGCAGTGCAAAAAACAGGGGGCGGACCTATGGCTACACCTAC. It is translated as CSAKNRGRTYGYTY.

This clonotype was detected many times. The CDR3 region has the DNA TGTGCCAGCAGCGCTCGCGGGGGCACAGATACGCAGTATTTT. Its translation: CASSARGGTDTQYF. The V and J genes are TRBV7-2 and TRBJ2-3; possibly TRBD2 for D (6 bases). The CDR3 is made up of 14 amino acids. The germline V gene has CDR1 SGHTA and CDR2 FQGNSA. V was shortened by 5 bases and J by 1 base, with 10 bases between the two germline ends.

This sequence joins TRBV7-9 and TRBJ2-1; tentatively, D is TRBD1 (6 bases). The germline V gene encodes CDR1 SEHNR and CDR2 FQNEAQ (reference sequence). The germline V and J ends were trimmed by 5 bases and 2 bases, with 10 bases remaining between them. The CDR3 has 14 amino acids. CDR3 region: CASSRDTTYNEQFF. CDR3 bases: TGTGCCAGCAGCCGGGACACTACCTACAATGAGCAGTTCTTC.

The rearrangement links TRBV29-1 to TRBJ1-3; D might be TRBD1 (5 bases). CDR3 size: 15 residues. Germline CDR1 and CDR2: SQVTM and ANQGSEA. Trimming removed 7 bases at V and 0 bases at J, with 16 bases between. The CDR3 is CSAGRAGSSGNTIYF. CDR3 nucleotides: TGCAGCGCCGGGAGGGCAGGGAGCTCTGGAAACACCATATATTTT.

This clonotype was counted only a few times. The chain is built from TRBV28 and TRBJ2-7; D gene uncertain. This CDR3 spans 15 amino acids. Trimming cost V 3 bases and J 1 base, with 13 bases left between them. CDR1 is MDHEN, CDR2 SYDVKM, per germline. For the CDR3, the DNA is TGTGCCAGCAGTTTCTCCGGCAGTAAGTCCTACGAGCAGTACGTC. It yields the protein CASSFSGSKSYEQYV.

This chain's CDR3 is CASSYSTGVPYGYTF. The CDR3 DNA sequence: TGTGCCAGCAGTTACTCCACAGGGGTTCCCTATGGCTACACCTTC. The chain combines TRBV6-5 with TRBJ1-2, with 7 bases fitting TRBD1. V was pared by 0 bases and J by 4 bases, with 5 bases of the junction left unmatched. Germline CDR1 and CDR2: MNHEY and SVGAGI. CDR3 size: 15 residues.

This clonotype was seen only a few times. The chain links TRBV28 to TRBJ1-2; no clear D gene. The CDR3 totals 11 residues. Deletions cut 7 bases from V and 3 bases from J, with 6 bases between. Germline V gene sequence: CDR1 MDHEN, CDR2 SYDVKM. Here the CDR3 reads CASNFDYGYTF. The CDR3 bases are TGTGCCAGCAATTTCGACTATGGCTACACCTTC.

The rearrangement links TRBV19 to TRBJ2-1; D is possibly TRBD1 or TRBD2 (5 bases each). Germline loops: CDR1 LNHDA, CDR2 SQIVND (reference sequence). This CDR3 spans 15 amino acids. V lost 3 bases to trimming and J lost 5 bases, with 14 bases between them. CDR3 loop: CASSISGVGDNEQFF. The CDR3 nucleotides are TGTGCCAGTAGTATCTCTGGGGTGGGGGACAATGAGCAGTTCTTC. The entire variable domain, with the rest obtained from reference TRBV19 and TRBJ2-1, is as follows: DGGITQSPKYLFRKEGQNVTLSCEQNLNHDAMYWYRQDPGQGLRLIYYSQIVNDFQKGDIAEGYSVSREKKESFPLTVTSAQKNPTAFYLCASSISGVGDNEQFFGPGTRLTVL.

The rearrangement uses TRBV18 and TRBJ1-1; D possibly corresponds to TRBD1 (5 bases). V was trimmed by 6 bases and J by 4 bases, leaving 12 bases between them. The CDR3 extends over 13 amino acids. Germline CDR1 and CDR2: KGHSH and LQKENI. DNA of the CDR3: TGTGCCAGCTCTGGGGCGCACAGCACTGAAGCTTTCTTT. Translating gives CASSGAHSTEAFF.

This chain uses TRBV7-6 with TRBJ2-7, with unresolved D. Germline CDR1 SGHVS, CDR2 FNYEAQ. CDR3 length: 15 residues. V was clipped by 7 bases and J by 4 bases, with 20 bases between them. DNA for the CDR3: TGTGCCAGCACCAATAGCCCGGTGATGATATACGAGCAGTACTTC. It encodes CASTNSPVMIYEQYF. The whole variable domain, filled in from reference TRBV7-6 and TRBJ2-7, reads GAGVSQSPRYKVTKRGQDVALRCDPISGHVSLYWYRQALGQGPEFLTYFNYEAQQDKSGLPNDRFSAERPEGSISTLTIQRTEQRDSAMYRCASTNSPVMIYEQYFGPGTRLTVT.

The chain combines TRBV28 with TRBJ2-7, with TRBD1 identical over 8 bases. The CDR3 contains 14 residues. CDR1 is MDHEN, CDR2 SYDVKM, per germline. V dropped 7 bases and J dropped 1; count of bases not matched to a gene: 6. CDR3 amino acids: CASIWRQGSYEQYF. The CDR3 DNA reads as TGTGCCAGCATCTGGAGACAGGGGTCCTACGAGCAGTACTTC.

This clonotype was counted between two and nine times. The V gene is TRBV6-4, the J gene TRBJ1-2; 7 bases are a match to TRBD1. V trimming: 4 bases; J trimming: 4 bases; junction bases outside the gene matches: 3. Looked up from germline, CDR1 is MRHNA and CDR2 is SNTAGT. The CDR3 totals 13 residues. The CDR3 DNA reads TGTGCCAGCAGTGCGGGACAGATCTATGGCTACACCTTC. It codes for CASSAGQIYGYTF.

The gene calls are TRBV11-2 and TRBJ2-5; D not certain. The V gene's germline CDR1 is SGHAT and CDR2 FQNNGV. The CDR3 extends over 15 amino acids. The V gene lost 8 bases and the J gene lost 4 bases, with 20 bases spanning the gap. The CDR3 DNA reads TGTGCCAGCGGTGATTCGTATCTCCTGGGAGAGACCCAGTACTTC. It encodes CASGDSYLLGETQYF.

This clonotype was detected ten times or more. The chain joins TRBV7-9 to TRBJ2-7, with D perhaps matching TRBD1 (6 bases). Per germline, CDR1 SEHNR and CDR2 FQNEAQ (reference sequence). The CDR3 spans 12 residues. The CDR3 loop reads CATGHDSYEQYF. The CDR3 DNA reads as TGTGCTACAGGGCACGACTCCTACGAGCAGTACTTC.

To note about this clonotype: A single base separates this from a much larger clone, so it may be a read error. The V call is TRBV10-2, the J call TRBJ2-1; D perhaps matches TRBD2 (5 bases). This CDR3 region has 13 residues. Germline values: CDR1 WSHSY, CDR2 SAAADI. Between the trimmed V and J ends, which lost 2 bases and 9 bases, there was a span of 11 bases. CDR3 bases: TGCGCCAGCAGTGAGGGTCTAGAGGGTGAGCAGTTCTTC. Protein: CASSEGLEGEQFF.

This clonotype was picked up many times. J is TRBJ2-4 and V is TRBV6-6; no clear D gene. V lost 1 base and J lost 9, with 7 bases in between. This CDR3 is 12 amino acids long. CDR1 is MNHNY, CDR2 SVGAGI, per germline (reference sequence). The CDR3 is CASSYWDGIQYF. DNA for the CDR3: TGTGCCAGCAGTTACTGGGATGGCATTCAGTACTTC.

The rearrangement uses TRBV11-2 and TRBJ1-1; tentatively, D is TRBD1 (6 bases). Deletions cut 2 bases from V and 1 base from J, with 14 bases between. Germline CDR1 reads SGHAT; CDR2 reads FQNNGV. This CDR3 spans 16 amino acids. CDR3 sequence: CASSLWSVQGNTEAFF. The CDR3 DNA sequence: TGTGCCAGCAGCTTATGGTCCGTACAGGGGAACACTGAAGCTTTCTTT.

This clonotype showed up many times. This sequence joins TRBV7-6 and TRBJ1-4; 9 bases line up with TRBD1. The V and J ends lost 0 bases and 2 bases, in that order; junction bases with no gene match: 10. The CDR3 runs 19 residues. The germline CDR1 and CDR2 sequences are SGHVS and FNYEAQ. CDR3 DNA sequence: TGTGCCAGCAGCTTAGCCGCACAGGGGGCGAAGGTGACTAATGAAAAACTGTTTTTT. This gives the protein CASSLAAQGAKVTNEKLFF.

This clonotype has a count of ten or more. The chain uses TRBV20-1 and TRBJ2-5, with 7 bases identical to TRBD2. Trimming at V came to 3 bases and at J to 3 bases, leaving 10 bases not matched to a gene. The CDR3 length is 15 residues. Germline CDR1 DFQATT, CDR2 SNEGSKA (reference sequence). CDR3 DNA: TGCAGTGCTAGTTCCATCCGGGACTACGAAGAGACCCAGTACTTC. Protein sequence: CSASSIRDYEETQYF.

Ten or more counts support this clonotype. This sequence joins TRBV10-3 and TRBJ2-1; the D gene is possibly TRBD1 (5 bases). The germline CDR1 and CDR2 sequences are ENHRY and SYGVKD. Trimming took 6 bases from V and 5 from J, leaving 11 bases between them. The CDR3 extends over 13 amino acids. The CDR3 region is CAIRVDSDNEQFF. Here the CDR3 DNA reads TGTGCCATCAGGGTCGACAGTGACAATGAGCAGTTCTTC.